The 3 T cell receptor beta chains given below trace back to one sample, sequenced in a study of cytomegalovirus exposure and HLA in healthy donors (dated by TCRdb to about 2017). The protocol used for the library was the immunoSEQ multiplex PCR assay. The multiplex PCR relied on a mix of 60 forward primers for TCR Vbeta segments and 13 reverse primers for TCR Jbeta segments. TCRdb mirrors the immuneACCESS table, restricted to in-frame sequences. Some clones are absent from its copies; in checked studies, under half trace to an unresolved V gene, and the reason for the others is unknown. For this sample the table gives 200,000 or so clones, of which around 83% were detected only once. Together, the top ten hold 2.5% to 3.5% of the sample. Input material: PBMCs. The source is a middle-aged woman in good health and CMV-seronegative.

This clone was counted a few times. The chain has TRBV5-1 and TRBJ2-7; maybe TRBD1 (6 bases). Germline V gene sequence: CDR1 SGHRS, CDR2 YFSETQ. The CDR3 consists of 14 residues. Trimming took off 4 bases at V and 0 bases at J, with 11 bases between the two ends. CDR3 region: CASSLPGDSYEQYF. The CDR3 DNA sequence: TGCGCCAGCAGCCTCCCAGGGGACTCCTACGAGCAGTACTTC.

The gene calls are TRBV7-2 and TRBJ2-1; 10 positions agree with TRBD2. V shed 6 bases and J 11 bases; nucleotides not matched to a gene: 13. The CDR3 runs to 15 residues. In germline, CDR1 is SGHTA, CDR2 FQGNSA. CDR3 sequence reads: CASSTDSGRRDKQFF. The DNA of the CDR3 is TGTGCCAGCAGTACGGATAGCGGGAGGAGGGATAAGCAGTTCTTC.

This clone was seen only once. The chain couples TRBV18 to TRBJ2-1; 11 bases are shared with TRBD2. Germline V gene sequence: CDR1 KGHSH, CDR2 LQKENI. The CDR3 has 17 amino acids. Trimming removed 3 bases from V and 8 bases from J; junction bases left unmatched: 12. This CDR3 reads CASSPNIAGGGNHEQFF. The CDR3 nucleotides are TGTGCCAGCTCACCTAACATAGCGGGAGGGGGGAACCATGAGCAGTTCTTC.